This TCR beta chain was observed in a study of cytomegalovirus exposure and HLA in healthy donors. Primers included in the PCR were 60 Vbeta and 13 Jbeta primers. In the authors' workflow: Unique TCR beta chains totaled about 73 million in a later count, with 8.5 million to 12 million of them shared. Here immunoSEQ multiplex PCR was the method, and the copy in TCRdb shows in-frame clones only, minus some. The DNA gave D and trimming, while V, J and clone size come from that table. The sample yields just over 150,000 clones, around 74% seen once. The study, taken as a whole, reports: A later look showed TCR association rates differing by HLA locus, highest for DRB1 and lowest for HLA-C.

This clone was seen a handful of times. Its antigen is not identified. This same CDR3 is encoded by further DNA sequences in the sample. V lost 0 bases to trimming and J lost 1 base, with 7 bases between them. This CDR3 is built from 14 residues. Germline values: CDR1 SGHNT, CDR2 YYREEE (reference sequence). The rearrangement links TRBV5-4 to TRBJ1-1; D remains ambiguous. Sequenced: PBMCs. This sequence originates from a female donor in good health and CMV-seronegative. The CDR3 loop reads CASSLEQRNTEAFF. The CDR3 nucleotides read TGTGCCAGCAGCTTGGAACAGAGGAACACTGAAGCTTTCTTT.